These T cell receptor beta chains were read from a single sample in a study of CD8+CD57+ T cells in acquired aplastic anemia. TCRdb re-called the reads through MiXCR, storing one row per CDR3 protein. The sample lists 120,000 or so distinct CDR3 sequences, about 43% seen once, with about 2.6% in the top ten. The sequenced sample consisted of sorted CD4+, CD8+, or CD8+CD57+ T cells (not recorded which) from PBMCs. These receptors came from a human donor with aplastic anemia. Both conserved end residues are part of each CDR3. D genes are given only for firm matches. Only some rows state a clone size, as once, few, many or a class for expanded clones.

D gene | J gene | clone size | V gene | CDR3 protein | CDR3 DNA
TRBD1 | TRBJ2-6 | NA | TRBV7-6 | CASSLSRDRAGANVLTF | TGTGCCAGCAGTTTATCGAGGGACAGGGCTGGGGCCAACGTCCTGACTTTC
NA | TRBJ2-1 | NA | TRBV2 | CASSVSGLMHEQFF | TGTGCCAGCAGTGTCTCAGGGTTGATGCATGAGCAGTTCTTC
TRBD1 | TRBJ2-5 | NA | TRBV29-1 | CSSTETGETQYF | TGCAGCTCTACGGAGACAGGGGAGACCCAGTACTTC
NA | TRBJ1-1 | NA | TRBV2 | CAIIKGNTEAFF | TGTGCCATCATAAAGGGGAACACTGAAGCTTTCTTT
NA | TRBJ1-2 | many | TRBV27 | CASRPETNYGYTF | TGTGCCAGCAGGCCAGAGACTAACTATGGCTACACCTTC
TRBD2 | TRBJ2-2 | once | TRBV20-1 | CSTRGGVTGELFF | TGCAGTACTAGGGGAGGGGTGACCGGGGAGCTGTTTTTT
TRBD1 | TRBJ2-7 | many | TRBV7-2 | CASSHRDRGGYEQYF | TGTGCCAGCAGCCACCGGGACAGGGGAGGCTACGAGCAGTACTTC
NA | TRBJ1-1 | once | TRBV29-1 | CSVEDLMGWTEAFF | TGCAGCGTTGAAGATCTTATGGGGTGGACTGAAGCTTTCTTT
NA | TRBJ2-1 | NA | TRBV19 | CASSYPGDFTKEQFF | TGTGCCAGCAGTTATCCGGGGGACTTTACAAAGGAGCAGTTCTTC
TRBD2 | TRBJ2-5 | many | TRBV18 | CASSPESGGTQYF | TGTGCCAGCTCACCAGAGTCGGGAGGGACCCAGTACTTC
TRBD1 | TRBJ1-1 | NA | TRBV10-3 | CAISSTGGNTEAFF | TGTGCCATCAGTTCGACAGGGGGAAACACTGAGGCTTTCTTT
NA | TRBJ1-2 | few | TRBV7-9 | CASSPLVGYGYTF | TGTGCCAGCAGCCCCCTTGTCGGCTATGGCTACACCTTC
NA | TRBJ2-7 | once | TRBV11-2 | CASSRPGWQGYEQYF | TGTGCCAGCAGCCGCCCCGGTTGGCAGGGCTACGAGCAGTACTTC
NA | TRBJ1-1 | few | TRBV29-1 | CSVEVGAGAGTEAFF | TGCAGCGTTGAAGTAGGGGCAGGCGCGGGAACTGAAGCTTTCTTT
TRBD1 | TRBJ2-5 | NA | TRBV24-1 | CATRAGTGGVETQYF | TGTGCCACCAGGGCCGGGACAGGGGGTGTTGAGACCCAGTACTTC
NA | TRBJ2-7 | NA | TRBV6-2/TRBV6-3 | CASSYPLTGEQYF | TGTGCCAGCAGTTACCCGCTAACAGGCGAGCAGTACTTC
NA | TRBJ1-2 | NA | TRBV30 | CAWDSPPNYGYTF | TGTGCCTGGGACAGCCCTCCTAACTATGGCTACACCTTC
NA | TRBJ1-2 | many | TRBV4-1 | CASSHQRDTDWGYTF | TGCGCCAGCAGCCATCAACGGGACACCGACTGGGGCTACACCTTC
NA | TRBJ2-3 | NA | TRBV25-1 | CASSLESTDTQYF | TGTGCCAGCAGCTTGGAGAGCACAGATACGCAGTATTTT
NA | TRBJ2-7 | NA | TRBV6-5 | CASSYSWGGRSYEQYF | TGTGCCAGCAGTTACTCTTGGGGGGGCAGGTCCTACGAGCAGTACTTC
NA | TRBJ2-5 | NA | TRBV5-5 | CASSLGPREETQYF | TGTGCCAGCAGCTTGGGGCCGAGGGAGGAGACCCAGTACTTC
NA | TRBJ1-2 | NA | TRBV2 | CAGSEGLSYYGYTF | TGTGCCGGCAGCGAAGGGTTATCGTACTATGGCTACACCTTC
TRBD1 | TRBJ2-2 | many | TRBV10-3 | CAISDPRGNGELFF | TGTGCCATCAGTGATCCCAGGGGGAACGGGGAGCTGTTTTTT
NA | TRBJ2-1 | many | TRBV12-3/TRBV12-4 | CASSLAGGRNEQFF | TGTGCCAGCAGTTTAGCGGGGGGCCGCAATGAGCAGTTCTTC
TRBD1 | TRBJ1-5 | few | TRBV12-3/TRBV12-4 | CPSGRGRGNQPQHF | TGTCCCAGCGGCAGGGGGCGCGGCAATCAGCCCCAGCATTTT
NA | TRBJ1-1 | NA | TRBV5-4 | CASSLDRWGAGTEAFF | TGTGCCAGCAGCTTGGATCGGTGGGGTGCGGGGACTGAAGCTTTCTTT
NA | TRBJ1-4 | NA | TRBV15 | CATSRDRGAGEKLFF | TGTGCCACCAGCAGAGATCGGGGGGCCGGTGAAAAACTGTTTTTT
TRBD1 | TRBJ2-1 | NA | TRBV24-1 | CATSRTGVGEQFF | TGTGCCACCAGCAGGACAGGGGTGGGTGAGCAGTTCTTC
TRBD2 | TRBJ2-1 | few | TRBV6-1 | CASSETGGGNEQFF | TGTGCCAGCAGTGAAACGGGGGGAGGGAATGAGCAGTTCTTC
TRBD1 | TRBJ2-7 | NA | TRBV25-1 | CASSVPGQLTQYF | TGTGCCAGCAGTGTCCCGGGACAGCTAACTCAGTACTTC
NA | TRBJ1-6 | once | TRBV25-1 | CASSGRSGSPLHF | TGTGCCAGCAGCGGACGTAGCGGTTCACCCCTCCACTTT
NA | TRBJ1-6 | NA | TRBV25-1 | CASISGGGNSPLHF | TGTGCCAGCATTTCTGGGGGCGGAAATTCACCCCTCCACTTT
NA | TRBJ2-5 | many | TRBV6-1 | CASSPFPETQYF | TGTGCCAGCAGTCCTTTTCCAGAGACCCAGTACTTC
NA | TRBJ1-5 | many | TRBV4-1 | CASSQVWGRGNQPQHF | TGCGCCAGCAGCCAAGTGTGGGGGCGAGGCAATCAGCCCCAGCATTTT
NA | TRBJ1-1 | few | TRBV28 | CASSPGGANTEAFF | TGTGCCAGCAGTCCTGGGGGTGCGAACACTGAAGCTTTCTTT
NA | TRBJ1-1 | NA | TRBV6-1 | CASSPLGANTEAFF | TGTGCCAGCAGTCCCCTAGGAGCGAACACTGAAGCTTTCTTT
NA | TRBJ2-7 | few | TRBV29-1 | CSVLRTSSYEQYF | TGCAGCGTTCTTAGGACGAGCTCCTACGAGCAGTACTTC
NA | TRBJ1-5 | NA | TRBV10-2 | CASSEFWGGDQPQHF | TGCGCCAGCAGTGAATTCTGGGGGGGGGATCAGCCCCAGCATTTT
TRBD1 | TRBJ1-1 | many | TRBV5-1 | CASSPSPQGARAFF | TGCGCCAGCAGCCCTTCGCCCCAGGGGGCGCGAGCTTTCTTT
TRBD2 | TRBJ2-1 | NA | TRBV6-2/TRBV6-3 | CASGRGVGYNEQFF | TGTGCCAGCGGACGGGGGGTCGGCTACAATGAGCAGTTCTTC
NA | TRBJ1-1 | NA | TRBV19 | CASSSPTEAFF | TGTGCCAGTAGCTCCCCCACTGAAGCTTTCTTT
NA | TRBJ2-6 | NA | TRBV7-3 | CASSSTVYSGANVLTF | TGTGCCAGCAGCTCCACGGTGTACTCTGGGGCCAACGTCCTGACTTTC